This T cell receptor beta chain was obtained from a study of T cells in localized non-small cell lung cancer (TCRdb year 2020). Study-level background: The study examined T cell repertoires in approximately 240 patients with early-stage NSCLC and compared tumors with uninvolved tumor-adjacent lungs. The cohort was made up of 200 to 250 treatment-naive NSCLC patients whose localized lung tumors had been resected. The mean age of the NSCLC patients was roughly 70 years, with approximately 130 men and around 100 women.

Study-wide conclusions, independent of this receptor: Higher blood T cell density associated with longer overall survival, while higher adjacent-lung clonality associated with shorter survival. Because multi-region sequencing of the tumors was not done, intratumor heterogeneity could not be ruled out. A median of 57 of the top 100 tumor clones turned up in the paired uninvolved adjacent lung, and 25 to 30 of those clones also ranked among the top 100 of that same adjacent lung. Since the design was exploratory, TCR variables were selected using unadjusted p-values with no false-discovery rate correction. Uninvolved tumor-adjacent lung showed the highest T cell clonality, higher than tumor, which suggests more focused antigenic responses in the uninvolved tumor-adjacent lung.

Germline trimming: 6 bases from V, 4 bases from J; junction bases outside gene matches: 6. The CDR3, from cysteine to phenylalanine, totals 14 residues. Only the CDR3 DNA stays, 42 bases, in frame from base 1. Looking up the germline V gene (reference sequence) yields CDR1 LNHDA and CDR2 SQIVND. TCR beta CDR3 regions were sequenced from DNA using the immunoSEQ Assay. As for the original processing: T cell density was computed as TCR beta template counts normalized to usable DNA estimated by amplifying housekeeping genes. Richness was estimated using the preseqR package, with extrapolation to 400,000 templates for PBMC samples and to 120,000 templates for tissue samples. Clonality was calculated as one minus Pielou's evenness. Tissue-enriched TCRs were identified through differential abundance testing performed on productive amino-acid clonotypes, with a minimum total count of 5 and an alpha of 0.1. The Jaccard Index and the Morisita Overlap Index were used to measure repertoire overlap between compartments. GLIPH grouped TCR beta CDR3s together with public tetramer-defined viral CDR3s, and a viral motif had to include at least three viral sequences and also show V-gene enrichment. TCRdb carries this immuneACCESS record with in-frame sequences only. Its versions omit some clonotypes, under half of them owing to an unresolved V gene in the studies checked, with the rest unexplained. Clone size and the V and J calls come from that table; the DNA yielded D and trimming. Across this sample there are roughly 5,800 clones, with under 25% seen only once. The ten largest account for approximately 9.8% of the sample.

On this clone: Which antigen it targets is not known. No base-level quality is on record; no much larger clone is a single base apart.

At diagnosis, peripheral blood, uninvolved tumor-adjacent lung and tumor were collected and stored as a combination of fresh-frozen and FFPE material. The receptor comes from a female donor over 55 with stage I lung adenocarcinoma. Sample: lung tumor tissue, taken before any cancer treatment. This receptor chain uses TRBV19 and TRBJ1-2; TRBD1 aligns with 9 central bases. The DNA is as follows: TGTGCCAGTAGGCATACAGGGGGCGTCTATGGCTACACCTTC. Its protein reads: CASRHTGGVYGYTF. Extended through the reference TRBV19 and TRBJ1-2 proteins, this CDR3 yields the full variable domain: DGGITQSPKYLFRKEGQNVTLSCEQNLNHDAMYWYRQDPGQGLRLIYYSQIVNDFQKGDIAEGYSVSREKKESFPLTVTSAQKNPTAFYLCASRHTGGVYGYTFGSGTRLTVV.